A single sample is the source of the 12 T cell receptor beta chains below, sequenced in a study of molecular identifiers for immune sequencing clone quantification (dated by TCRdb to 2016 to 2018). Libraries were constructed by PCR. Sequencing used a NextSeq 500. The public reads were run again by TCRdb, first through fastp at Q25 and then through MiXCR, and only productive beta chains were kept. Rows matching on CDR3 protein sequence are summarized as one entry with the most common DNA and genes. Recorded for this sample are approximately 590,000 distinct CDR3 sequences; roughly 25% of them occurred a single time. About 0.84% of the sample comes from the top ten. The sequenced sample consisted of naive CD8+ T cells from blood, with Jurkat cell RNA spiked in. Taken with the paper, the label for cell subset or site translates to: FACS-sorted CD8+CD4-CCR7+CD45RA+ naive T cells. The receptors originated from a human donor in good health. Some libraries in this study had Jurkat cell RNA spiked in.

This clonotype was seen at least ten times. CDR3 bases: TGTGCCAGCAATTCAGCGAACAGAGACGAGCAGTACTTC. Amino acid sequence: CASNSANRDEQYF. The chain carries TRBV7-9 and TRBJ2-7; D unresolved. With 7 bases removed from V and 5 bases from J, the gap between germline ends came to 15 bases. CDR1 and CDR2 (germline): SEHNR, FQNEAQ (reference sequence). CDR3 length: 13 amino acids.

Note on this clonotype: One base away lies a much larger clone, so this may be a sequencing read error. V and J are TRBV4-3 and TRBJ2-3, with TRBD1 matching over 7 bases. The CDR3 has 15 residues. Germline CDR1 LGHNA, CDR2 YSLEER. CDR3 coding DNA: TGCGCCAGCAGCCAGGACAGGTCCCACACAGATACGCGGTATTTT. It encodes CASSQDRSHTDTRYF.

This clonotype was seen a handful of times. The chain has TRBV9 and TRBJ2-1, with 9 bases fitting TRBD1. V lost 0 bases, J lost 7 bases, and 2 bases stayed unmatched. This CDR3 has 14 residues. Germline assignment: CDR1 SGDLS and CDR2 YYNGEE. This CDR3 reads CASSVGGQGNEQFF. CDR3 nucleotides: TGTGCCAGCAGCGTAGGAGGACAGGGGAATGAGCAGTTCTTC.

This clonotype was observed many times. V and J are TRBV5-6 and TRBJ1-2, with TRBD1 as a possible D gene (6 bases). The V gene's germline CDR1 is SGHDT and CDR2 YYEEEE. The CDR3 loop spans 14 amino acids. V shed 0 bases and J shed 1 base, with 7 bases lying between them. The CDR3 region has the DNA TGTGCCAGCAGCTTGGAGGACAGTAACTATGGCTACACCTTC. Translating it yields CASSLEDSNYGYTF.

This clonotype was counted many times. The genes are TRBV7-6 and TRBJ2-7; D possibly uses TRBD1 or TRBD2 (5 bases each). The V end lost 5 bases, the J end lost 3 bases, and 20 bases lay between the germline ends. The CDR3 has 16 residues. Germline V gene lookup returns CDR1 SGHVS and CDR2 FNYEAQ. CDR3 bases: TGTGCCAGCAGCCCAAGACGGGGACCCGGTGACTACGAGCAGTACTTC. Protein: CASSPRRGPGDYEQYF. Complete variable domain (other parts from reference TRBV7-6 and TRBJ2-7): GAGVSQSPRYKVTKRGQDVALRCDPISGHVSLYWYRQALGQGPEFLTYFNYEAQQDKSGLPNDRFSAERPEGSISTLTIQRTEQRDSAMYRCASSPRRGPGDYEQYFGPGTRLTVT.

There are many counts of this clonotype. The rearrangement joins TRBV18 to TRBJ2-3; D remains unclear. The CDR3 is 11 amino acids. The V gene's germline CDR1 is KGHSH and CDR2 LQKENI. V was shortened by 8 bases and J by 6 bases, with 9 bases between the two germline ends. The CDR3 DNA reads TGTGCCAGCAGTCCCTCGGATACGCAGTATTTT. Translated, it gives CASSPSDTQYF. Variable domain in full (rest from reference TRBV18 and TRBJ2-3): NAGVMQNPRHLVRRRGQEARLRCSPMKGHSHVYWYRQLPEEGLKFMVYLQKENIIDESGMPKERFSAEFPKEGPSILRIQQVVRGDSAAYFCASSPSDTQYFGPGTRLTVL.

This clonotype was detected only a few times. The CDR3 nucleotides read TGTGCCAGCAGCTCCTCTTTCTCTGGAAACACCATATATTTT. This sequence encodes CASSSSFSGNTIYF. V gene TRBV7-9 combines with J gene TRBJ1-3; no firm D call. Trimming stripped 4 bases from V and 0 bases from J, with 7 bases between. This CDR3 has 14 residues. The germline V gene encodes CDR1 SEHNR and CDR2 FQNEAQ (reference sequence).

This clonotype was observed many times. The rearrangement uses TRBV7-2 and TRBJ2-3, with D hard to call. V lost 5 bases and J 5 bases, leaving 11 bases between the germline ends. There are 13 residues in the CDR3. Looked up from germline, CDR1 is SGHTA and CDR2 is FQGNSA. The CDR3 sequence: CASSRWGQDTQYF. CDR3 DNA: TGTGCCAGCAGCCGATGGGGTCAAGATACGCAGTATTTT.

This clonotype was detected a few times. The gene calls are TRBV4-1 and TRBJ2-5; D gene ambiguous. Germline-derived CDR1 and CDR2 are MGHRA and YSYEKL. The CDR3 loop spans 16 amino acids. The V end lost 1 base, the J end lost 1 base, and 13 bases lay between the germline ends. The CDR3 nucleotides are TGCGCCAGCAGCCAAGTGAGGCAGAGCCTCCAAGAGACCCAGTACTTC. Its protein product is CASSQVRQSLQETQYF.

As to this clonotype: The conserved closing phenylalanine or tryptophan is absent in this CDR3, likely reflecting a read error. This sequence joins TRBV9 and TRBJ2-2; maybe TRBD1 (6 bases). CDR3 length: 15 residues. V was clipped by 4 bases and J by 4 bases, with 14 bases between them. The V gene's germline CDR1 is SGDLS and CDR2 YYNGEE. The CDR3 nucleotides are TGTGCCAGCAGCCCAACCTCAGGGGTCACCGGGGAGCTGTTTTCT. Protein: CASSPTSGVTGELFS.

This clonotype was counted ten times or more. V is TRBV6-5 and J is TRBJ2-1; D not resolved. Germline V CDR1 and CDR2: MNHEY, SVGAGI. V lost 2 bases and J lost 4, with 3 bases in between. This CDR3 has 12 residues. CDR3 loop: CASSYGYNEQFF. In DNA form, the CDR3 reads TGTGCCAGCAGTTACGGGTACAATGAGCAGTTCTTC.

This clonotype has a count of ten or more. CDR3 in DNA: TGTGCCAGCAGCCTACGGGACCCAATGATCCTAAGCACTGAAGCTTTCTTT. Translated, it gives CASSLRDPMILSTEAFF. This rearrangement joins TRBV6-5 to TRBJ1-1; perhaps TRBD1 as D (5 bases). CDR1 is MNHEY, CDR2 SVGAGI, per germline. This CDR3 spans 17 amino acids. Trimming removed 6 bases from V and 4 bases from J, with 24 bases in between.